A selection of T cell receptor beta chains follows, all from one sample in a study of blood T cell repertoires in COVID-19. Libraries were prepared by immunoSEQ multiplex PCR; TCRdb keeps only in-frame clonotypes and omits some of them. The sample includes about 210,000 clones, around 84% of them seen just once. The sequenced sample was peripheral blood. The source of these receptors is a woman older than 75 with COVID-19, enrolled during active disease. The CDR3 runs from the conserved cysteine through the conserved F or W. Each record gives: CDR3 DNA, CDR3 protein, D gene, J gene, clone size, V gene, CDR3 length. The D gene is left open where the match is weak. Clone size is stated in some rows and not others, as once, few, many or a class when expanded.

TGTGCCAGCAGCTTCGGCGGGGGGTTGGGTAATGAGCAGTTCTTC CASSFGGGLGNEQFF TRBD2 TRBJ2-1 NA TRBV5-4 15
TGTGCCAGCAGCAACCAACAGGGAAATGAGCAGTTCTTC CASSNQQGNEQFF NA TRBJ2-1 NA TRBV7-2 13
TGTGCCAGCAGTTCCCGGACAGATCGGGACACTGAAGCTTTCTTT CASSSRTDRDTEAFF NA TRBJ1-1 NA TRBV6-2/TRBV6-3 15
TGTGCCATCAGTGAGTACAGGGGGAACACTGAAGCTTTCTTT CAISEYRGNTEAFF TRBD1 TRBJ1-1 once TRBV10-3 14
TGTGCCAGCAGTATCCGACTAAGGGCTGAAAAACTGTTTTTT CASSIRLRAEKLFF NA TRBJ1-4 NA TRBV28 14
TGTGCCAGCAGTGAAGTGGGGGGGCTAGGCGAGCAGTTCTTC CASSEVGGLGEQFF NA TRBJ2-1 NA TRBV2 14
TGTGCCAGCAGCCAAAGGGGAATGGCTTTCTTT CASSQRGMAFF NA TRBJ1-1 NA TRBV7-2 11
TGTGCCAGCAGCCGGGTAATTGAGACCCAGTACTTC CASSRVIETQYF NA TRBJ2-5 NA TRBV12-3/TRBV12-4 12
TGTGCCTGGAGTGTACGGGGGAACTATGGCTACACCTTC CAWSVRGNYGYTF NA TRBJ1-2 NA TRBV30 13
TGTGCCAGCAGCCAGGGCGTGGCCACGAACACTGAAGCTTTCTTT CASSQGVATNTEAFF NA TRBJ1-1 few TRBV4-2 15